This TCR beta chain was recovered during a study of beta chain features in type 1 diabetes. Study summary: Across all samples, about 100 million sorted cells were examined.

General study results and limits: Compared with healthy donors, patients appeared to share more similar naive, central memory and regulatory TCRB repertoires. High-TCR-expressing cells could be over-represented by cDNA sequencing.

Germline CDR1 and CDR2: GTSNPN and SVGIG (reference sequence). V dropped 0 bases and J dropped 6 bases, with 15 bases sitting between them. This CDR3 comprises 15 residues. This clone was recorded a few times. Its cognate antigen is unknown. All of the isolated RNA was reverse transcribed, so expressed TCRB transcripts were sequenced. Using immunoSEQ multiplex PCR, the repertoire was profiled, and TCRdb retains in-frame clones only, with some absent. This table holds hundreds of thousands of clones, roughly 10% found once. Sequencing was done on a sample of naive CD4+ T cells from blood. This chain uses TRBV30 with TRBJ1-5, with D possibly TRBD1 on 6 matching bases. The clonotype originates from a young woman in good health. CDR3 DNA sequence: TGTGCCTGGAGTGTGGGGGGGGCCCTCGGTCAGCCCCAGCATTTT. Amino acid sequence: CAWSVGGALGQPQHF. Full variable domain (rest looked up from reference TRBV30 and TRBJ1-5): SQTIHQWPATLVQPVGSPLSLECTVEGTSNPNLYWYRQAAGRGLQLLFYSVGIGQISSEVPQNLSASRPQDRQFILSSKKLLLSDSGFYLCAWSVGGALGQPQHFGDGTRLSIL.